Listed below are T cell receptor beta chains from one sample, sequenced in a study of PD-1 blockade in mismatch repair-deficient tumors. The method was immunoSEQ multiplex PCR; TCRdb's version includes in-frame clones alone and lacks a portion of them. The sample shows 40,000 to 65,000 clones, approximately 84% of them seen only once. The sequences come from peripheral blood, collected about 20 weeks after starting pembrolizumab. The source is an adult with mismatch repair-deficient cancer. The CDR3 runs from the conserved cysteine through the conserved F or W. A D gene is named only where the DNA matches it firmly. Only part of the rows carry a size: once, few, many, or a class if the clone is expanded.

D,J,V,size,DNA,CDR3
TRBD1,TRBJ2-7,TRBV2,-,TGTGCCAGCAGTCCTCCGGGACAGGGGGACTACGAGCAGTACTTC,CASSPPGQGDYEQYF
-,TRBJ1-1,TRBV2,-,TGTGCCAGCAGTGAAGGAGTGAACACTGAAGCTTTCTTT,CASSEGVNTEAFF
-,TRBJ2-5,TRBV7-8,-,TGTGCCAGCAGCCCCGGGGCAGGGAGACAGACCCAGTACTTC,CASSPGAGRQTQYF
TRBD2,TRBJ2-1,TRBV6-5,-,TGTGCCAGCAGTTCTAGAGGGACTAGCGTCAATGAGCAGTTCTTC,CASSSRGTSVNEQFF
-,TRBJ2-7,TRBV19,once,TGTGCCAGTAGTCCTGTCGTGAAGCGGAGGGGGAGAATCCACGAGCAGTACTTC,CASSPVVKRRGRIHEQYF
-,TRBJ1-1,TRBV5-1,-,TGCGCCAGCAGCTGGGGCGCGAACACTGAAGCTTTCTTT,CASSWGANTEAFF
-,TRBJ2-1,TRBV7-9,few,TGTGCCAGCAGCCAGGGTGGTGAGCAGTTCTTC,CASSQGGEQFF
-,TRBJ2-1,TRBV2,-,TGTGCCGGGGGAACCGGGACATATTCCTACAATGAGCAGTTCTTC,CAGGTGTYSYNEQFF
-,TRBJ1-1,TRBV5-1,-,TGCGCCAGCAGCTTGGGGGGAGGGCAGGGGTTTGGCACTGAAGCTTTCTTT,CASSLGGGQGFGTEAFF
-,TRBJ1-3,TRBV2,-,TGTGCCAGCAGAGACAGACCACGGACAGGAAACACCATATATTTT,CASRDRPRTGNTIYF
TRBD2,TRBJ2-1,TRBV30,-,TGTGCCTGGAGTGTAACTAGCGGGAAGGTGCAGTTCTTC,CAWSVTSGKVQFF
-,TRBJ2-1,TRBV7-3,once,TGTGCCAGCAGCTTATCCCCCAGGGATGAGCAGTTCTTC,CASSLSPRDEQFF
TRBD1,TRBJ1-1,TRBV5-4,-,TGTGCCAGCAGCTTGGGGGACAGGGAAACTGAAGCTTTCTTT,CASSLGDRETEAFF
-,TRBJ1-2,TRBV28,-,TGTGCCAGCAGACAGCCTCTAGCTAACTATGGCTACACCTTC,CASRQPLANYGYTF
TRBD1,TRBJ2-7,TRBV6-1,-,TGTGCCAGCAGTCGAACCCCGGGACAGGGGAACGAGCAGTACTTC,CASSRTPGQGNEQYF
TRBD1,TRBJ1-1,TRBV19,-,TGTGCCAGTACCCCCGACAGGGCTGAAGCTTTCTTT,CASTPDRAEAFF
-,TRBJ2-7,TRBV11-2,-,TGTGCCAGCAGCTTACGGGACTCCTACGAGCAGTACTTC,CASSLRDSYEQYF
-,TRBJ2-3,TRBV4-2,-,TGTGCCAGCAGCCAAGGTCTGCCCACAGATACGCAGTATTTT,CASSQGLPTDTQYF
TRBD1,TRBJ2-7,TRBV23-1,-,TGCGCCAGCAGTCAAAGGGACAGGGGGTCGTCCTACGAGCAGTACTTC,CASSQRDRGSSYEQYF
-,TRBJ1-2,TRBV27,-,TGTGCCAGCAGTTTAAAGGACTCCCTTGGCTACACCTTC,CASSLKDSLGYTF
TRBD1,TRBJ1-1,TRBV7-9,few,TGTGCCAGCAGCCCCTCGACAGGGCCGAACACTGAAGCTTTCTTT,CASSPSTGPNTEAFF